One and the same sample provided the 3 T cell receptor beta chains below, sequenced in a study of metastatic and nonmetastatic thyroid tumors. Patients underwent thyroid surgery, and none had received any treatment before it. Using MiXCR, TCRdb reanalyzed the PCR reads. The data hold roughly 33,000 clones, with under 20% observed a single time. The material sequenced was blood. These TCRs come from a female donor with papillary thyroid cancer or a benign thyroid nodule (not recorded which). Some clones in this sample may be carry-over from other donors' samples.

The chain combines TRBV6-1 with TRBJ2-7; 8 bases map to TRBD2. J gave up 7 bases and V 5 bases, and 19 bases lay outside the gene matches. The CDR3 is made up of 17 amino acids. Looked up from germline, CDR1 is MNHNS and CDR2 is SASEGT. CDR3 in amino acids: CASSPTPTVGRAREQYF. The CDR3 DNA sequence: TGTGCCAGCAGTCCCACCCCTACCGTCGGGAGGGCACGTGAGCAGTACTTC.

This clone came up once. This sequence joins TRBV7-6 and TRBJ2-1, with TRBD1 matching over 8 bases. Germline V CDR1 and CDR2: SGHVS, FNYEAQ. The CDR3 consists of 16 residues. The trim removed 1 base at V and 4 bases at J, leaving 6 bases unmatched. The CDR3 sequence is CASSLDADRVYNEQFF. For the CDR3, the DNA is TGTGCCAGCAGCTTAGACGCGGACAGGGTATACAATGAGCAGTTCTTC.

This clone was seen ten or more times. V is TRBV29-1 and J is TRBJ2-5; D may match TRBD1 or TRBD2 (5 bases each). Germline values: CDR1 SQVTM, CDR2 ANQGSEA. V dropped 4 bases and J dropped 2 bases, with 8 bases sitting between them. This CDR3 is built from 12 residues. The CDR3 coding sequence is TGCAGCGTTGGGGGGTTACAAGAGACCCAGTACTTC. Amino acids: CSVGGLQETQYF.